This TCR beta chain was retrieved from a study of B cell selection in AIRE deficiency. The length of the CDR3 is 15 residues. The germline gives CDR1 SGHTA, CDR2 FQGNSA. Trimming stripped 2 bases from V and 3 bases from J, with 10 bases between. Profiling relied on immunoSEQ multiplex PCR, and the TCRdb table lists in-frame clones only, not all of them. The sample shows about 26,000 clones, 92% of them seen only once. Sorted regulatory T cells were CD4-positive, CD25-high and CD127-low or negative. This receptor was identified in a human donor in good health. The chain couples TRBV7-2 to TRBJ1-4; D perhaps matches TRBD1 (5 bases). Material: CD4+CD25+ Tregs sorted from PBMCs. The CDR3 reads CASSLSPTANEKLFF. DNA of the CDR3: TGTGCCAGCAGCTTATCGCCGACAGCTAATGAAAAACTGTTTTTT.